Sequencing of this TCR beta chain was carried out in a study of blood T cell repertoires in COVID-19. Turning to the study itself: Material from acute and convalescent COVID-19 was sourced from the United States, Italy and Spain. Sources were T cells, B-cell-depleted T cells, or PBMCs; the material itself was cDNA or gDNA.

Trimming removed 4 bases from V and 7 bases from J; junction bases left unmatched: 9. This CDR3 spans 15 amino acids. Germline V lookup: CDR1 SGHNT, CDR2 YENEEA. As originally analysed: Reference gene primer amplification in the assay estimated nucleated cell counts. This table comes from immunoSEQ multiplex PCR, and its TCRdb copy is limited to in-frame clones, with some not included. That table is the source of V, J and clone size, and D and trimming were worked out from the DNA. The sample shows more than 80,000 clones, over 70% of them seen only once. The chain links TRBV11-3 to TRBJ2-1; TRBD2 matches at 8 bases. The sequence was collected from a man older than 75 with acute or convalescent COVID-19. Sequenced material: peripheral blood. The CDR3 DNA follows: TGTGCCAGCAGCTCCTACAGCGGGAGTCTGAATGAGCAGTTCTTC. Protein: CASSSYSGSLNEQFF.